The 24 T cell receptor beta chains below were found in one sample sequenced in a study of identifying expanded T cells in peripheral blood. TCRdb's table, derived via immunoSEQ multiplex PCR, lists solely in-frame clones and lacks some. The data contain more than 55,000 clones, around 87% of them seen just once; the ten biggest clones take up roughly 5%. Material for sequencing was blood. The receptors derive from a person aged 18 to 70 in good health.

The V and J genes are TRBV20-1 and TRBJ2-3, with D possibly TRBD1 on 5 matching bases. Germline V lookup: CDR1 DFQATT, CDR2 SNEGSKA (reference sequence). This CDR3 is 11 amino acids long. CDR3 region: CGAGQGDTQYF. For the CDR3, the DNA is TGCGGCGCCGGGCAGGGAGATACGCAGTATTTT.

This chain links TRBV10-2 with TRBJ2-2; the D is unclear. CDR1 is WSHSY and CDR2 is SAAADI in the germline V gene. This CDR3 region has 12 residues. The ends were cut back, 3 bases at V and 9 bases at J, with 8 bases in the middle. CDR3 amino acids: CASSERLRELFF. DNA of the CDR3: TGCGCCAGCAGTGAACGGTTGAGGGAGCTGTTTTTT.

The J gene is TRBJ2-1, the V gene TRBV6-4, with D tentatively TRBD1 or TRBD2 (5 bases each). The V end was cut by 4 bases, the J end by 1 base, with 8 bases between. The CDR3 consists of 14 residues. Germline V gene lookup returns CDR1 MRHNA and CDR2 SNTAGT. CDR3 nucleotide sequence: TGTGCCAGCAGTGGGGACGGGTCCTACAATGAGCAGTTCTTC. Amino acids: CASSGDGSYNEQFF.

The chain uses TRBV11-2 and TRBJ2-3; D ambiguous. Trimming stripped 5 bases from V and 2 bases from J, with 8 bases between. There are 13 residues in the CDR3. The germline V gene encodes CDR1 SGHAT and CDR2 FQNNGV. DNA for the CDR3: TGTGCCAGCAGCCCCCAGAACACAGATACGCAGTATTTT. Translation gives CASSPQNTDTQYF.

The chain combines TRBV6-4 with TRBJ1-2; 7 nucleotides line up with TRBD1. V trimming: 7 bases; J trimming: 8 bases; junction bases outside the gene matches: 7. CDR3 length: 12 residues. The V gene's germline CDR1 is MRHNA and CDR2 SNTAGT. The CDR3: CASKGGALGYTF. The CDR3 bases are TGTGCCAGCAAAGGGGGCGCGTTGGGCTACACCTTC.

In regard to this clone: Other DNA sequences within the sample encode an identical CDR3. The genes are TRBV5-1 and TRBJ2-3, with D possibly matching TRBD1 (6 bases). CDR1 and CDR2 (germline): SGHRS, YFSETQ. V was shortened by 1 base and J by 3 bases, with 9 bases between the two germline ends. The CDR3 has 14 residues. CDR3 loop: CASSLRQGTDTQYF. CDR3 DNA: TGCGCCAGCAGCTTGAGGCAGGGGACAGATACGCAGTATTTT. The complete variable domain, with remaining parts taken from reference TRBV5-1 and TRBJ2-3, reads KAGVTQTPRYLIKTRGQQVTLSCSPISGHRSVSWYQQTPGQGLQFLFEYFSETQRNKGNFPGRFSGRQFSNSRSEMNVSTLELGDSALYLCASSLRQGTDTQYFGPGTRLTVL.

The genes are TRBV6-1 and TRBJ1-4, with a tentative D call TRBD1 (5 bases). The length of the CDR3 is 13 residues. Germline V lookup: CDR1 MNHNS, CDR2 SASEGT. Trimming cost V 6 bases and J 7 bases, with 12 bases left between them. Here the CDR3 reads CASRRGESEKLFF. CDR3 coding DNA: TGTGCCAGCAGACGAGGGGAGTCTGAAAAACTGTTTTTT.

A few counts support this clone. This chain uses TRBV7-8 with TRBJ1-5; no clear D. CDR1 and CDR2 (germline): SGHVS, FQNEAQ. The V end lost 5 bases, the J end lost 4 bases, and 6 bases lay between the germline ends. The CDR3 is 12 residues long. DNA of the CDR3: TGTGCCAGCAGCCCGGAAAATCAGCCCCAGCATTTT. Protein: CASSPENQPQHF.

The CDR3 loop is CASSIGQGFHEQYF. In DNA, the CDR3 is TGCGCCAGCAGCATCGGACAGGGGTTCCACGAGCAGTACTTC. This chain joins TRBV5-1 and TRBJ2-7; 9 bases fit TRBD1. Trimming removed 4 bases from V and 5 bases from J; junction bases left unmatched: 7. Germline V gene sequence: CDR1 SGHRS, CDR2 YFSETQ. This CDR3 is built from 14 residues.

This chain joins TRBV5-5 and TRBJ1-1; possibly TRBD1 for D (5 bases). The V end lost 0 bases, the J end lost 3 bases, and 12 bases lay between the germline ends. CDR1 SGHKS and CDR2 YYEKEE come from the germline V gene (reference sequence). The CDR3 is made up of 15 amino acids. The CDR3 loop is CASSLGGAHYTEAFF. CDR3 bases: TGTGCCAGCAGCTTGGGAGGGGCTCATTACACTGAAGCTTTCTTT.

In its sample, this clone ranks as medium-sized (0.01 to 0.1%). The chain recombines TRBV7-9 with TRBJ2-7; 8 bases match TRBD1. CDR1 is SEHNR, CDR2 FQNEAQ, per germline (reference sequence). The CDR3 contains 16 residues. V lost 2 bases and J lost 6; bases outside the gene matches: 12. In DNA, the CDR3 is TGTGCCAGCAGCTTATTCTTAGGACAGGGAGACTCCGAGCAGTACTTC. Its protein is CASSLFLGQGDSEQYF.

The rearrangement links TRBV19 to TRBJ2-7; TRBD1 aligns across 10 bases. V gave up 6 bases and J gave up 5 bases; unmatched junction bases: 4. This CDR3 region has 13 residues. The germline V gene has CDR1 LNHDA and CDR2 SQIVND (reference sequence). The CDR3 DNA reads as TGTGCCAGTAGATTGGACAGGGGGGACGAGCAGTACTTC. Translation gives CASRLDRGDEQYF. Combining the CDR3 with reference TRBV19 and TRBJ2-7 gives the whole variable domain DGGITQSPKYLFRKEGQNVTLSCEQNLNHDAMYWYRQDPGQGLRLIYYSQIVNDFQKGDIAEGYSVSREKKESFPLTVTSAQKNPTAFYLCASRLDRGDEQYFGPGTRLTVT.

The rearrangement uses TRBV4-3 and TRBJ2-1; 10 bases match TRBD2. The V gene's germline CDR1 is LGHNA and CDR2 YSLEER. The CDR3 extends over 17 amino acids. The trim removed 1 base at V and 5 bases at J, leaving 8 bases unmatched. CDR3 in amino acids: CASSQVGASGSDNEQFF. CDR3 bases: TGCGCCAGCAGCCAAGTCGGGGCTAGCGGGAGTGACAATGAGCAGTTCTTC.

This sequence joins TRBV29-1 and TRBJ1-2; D remains unclear. The V end was cut by 4 bases, the J end by 2 bases, with 17 bases between. Germline V gives CDR1 SQVTM, CDR2 ANQGSEA. The CDR3 contains 15 residues. The CDR3 sequence: CSVGIGRTANYGYTF. For the CDR3, the DNA is TGCAGCGTTGGCATCGGTCGGACCGCAAACTATGGCTACACCTTC.

The chain recombines TRBV27 with TRBJ2-7; a possible D gene is TRBD2 (6 bases). This CDR3 has 13 residues. Germline CDR1 is MNHEY and CDR2 is SMNVEV (reference sequence). The germline V and J ends were trimmed by 3 bases and 4 bases, with 10 bases remaining between them. The CDR3 sequence is CASSLTGSYEQYF. In DNA, the CDR3 is TGTGCCAGCAGTTTGACCGGGAGTTACGAGCAGTACTTC.

The chain links TRBV7-3 to TRBJ2-2; 11 bases align to TRBD1. The CDR3 loop spans 16 amino acids. The germline V gene has CDR1 SGHTA and CDR2 FQGTGA. V shed 4 bases, J shed 7 bases, and the junction held 8 bases outside the gene matches. As DNA, the CDR3 is TGTGCCAGCAGCTCCCCACTAGGGACAGGGGGCGGGGAGCTGTTTTTT. Translated, it gives CASSSPLGTGGGELFF.

V gene TRBV28 combines with J gene TRBJ2-7; TRBD2 matches 9 bases. Germline V gene sequence: CDR1 MDHEN, CDR2 SYDVKM. V trimming: 4 bases; J trimming: 2 bases; junction bases outside the gene matches: 6. This CDR3 region has 15 residues. The CDR3 DNA is TGTGCCAGCAGTTCCCAGACTAGCGGAACCTACGAGCAGTACTTC. It specifies CASSSQTSGTYEQYF.

The gene calls are TRBV4-2 and TRBJ2-5, with 8 nucleotides matching TRBD2. V trimming: 0 bases; J trimming: 1 base; junction bases outside the gene matches: 16. CDR1 LGHNA and CDR2 YNFKEQ come from the germline V gene. The CDR3 is 20 residues long. CDR3 amino acids: CASSQDPVSAGGQTQETQYF. The CDR3 region has the DNA TGTGCCAGCAGCCAAGATCCCGTATCGGCGGGGGGCCAAACCCAAGAGACCCAGTACTTC.

The chain has TRBV11-2 and TRBJ1-2; D perhaps matches TRBD1 (5 bases). Germline V CDR1 and CDR2: SGHAT, FQNNGV. The V and J ends lost 5 bases and 6 bases respectively, with 16 bases between them. The CDR3 loop spans 14 amino acids. CDR3 in amino acids: CASSPGWGADGYTF. The CDR3 DNA follows: TGTGCCAGCAGCCCAGGTTGGGGCGCGGATGGCTACACCTTC.

The chain carries TRBV5-8 and TRBJ2-3, with D possibly being TRBD2 (5 bases). V gave up 5 bases and J gave up 0 bases, with 16 bases separating them. The CDR3 extends over 16 amino acids. CDR1 SGHTS and CDR2 YDEGEE come from the germline V gene. The CDR3 region is CASSRIRGTSTDTQYF. The CDR3 nucleotides read TGTGCCAGCAGTAGAATACGGGGTACTAGCACAGATACGCAGTATTTT.

The gene calls are TRBV7-6 and TRBJ2-7, with D possibly TRBD1 on 5 matching bases. Germline loops: CDR1 SGHVS, CDR2 FNYEAQ. V was trimmed by 1 base and J by 3 bases, leaving 10 bases between them. The length of the CDR3 is 14 residues. The CDR3 DNA reads as TGTGCCAGCAGCTTAGGATTGGGGCTCTACGAGCAGTACTTC. Its protein is CASSLGLGLYEQYF.

The chain is built from TRBV10-3 and TRBJ1-3; no definite D call. Germline V gene sequence: CDR1 ENHRY, CDR2 SYGVKD. V lost 4 bases, J lost 0 bases, and 7 bases lay in between. The CDR3 consists of 14 residues. The CDR3 sequence: CAISGVGSGNTIYF. CDR3 DNA: TGTGCCATCAGTGGAGTGGGCTCTGGAAACACCATATATTTT.

This clone was seen a handful of times. The chain combines TRBV21-1 with TRBJ1-2; TRBD1 reflects the table's D call only, with no check against the DNA. TRBV21-1 is assigned pseudogene status. This CDR3 region has 12 residues. CDR3 sequence reads: CASSTTGDGYTF. CDR3 coding DNA: TGTGCCAGCAGCACAACAGGGGATGGCTACACCTTC.

The chain carries TRBV12-5 and TRBJ2-1; unclear D gene. CDR3 length: 12 amino acids. In germline, CDR1 is LGHNT, CDR2 FRNRAP. Between the trimmed V and J ends, which lost 2 bases and 6 bases, there was a span of 5 bases. CDR3 DNA: TGTGCTAGTGGTTTGTTTGGCAATGAGCAGTTCTTC. Amino acid sequence: CASGLFGNEQFF. Together with reference TRBV12-5 and TRBJ2-1, the CDR3 gives the full variable domain: DARVTQTPRHKVTEMGQEVTMRCQPILGHNTVFWYRQTMMQGLELLAYFRNRAPLDDSGMPKDRFSAEMPDATLATLKIQPSEPRDSAVYFCASGLFGNEQFFGPGTRLTVL.